This TCR beta chain was captured by sequencing in a study of regulatory T cells in long-lasting Graves disease. Noted time point: newly diagnosed GD, antithyroid drugs for less than 3 months. TCR sequences were obtained from RNA taken from PBMCs. The V end lost 6 bases, the J end lost 6 bases, and 15 bases lay between the germline ends. The CDR3 totals 13 residues. Library construction for TCR beta used iRepertoire HTBI primers and Arm-PCR of CDR3 regions. TCRdb re-called the multiplex PCR reads with MiXCR, one entry per CDR3 protein. This table holds fewer than 450,000 distinct CDR3 sequences, 15% found once. The same sample was also studied in work on T cells in Graves' hyperthyroidism and ophthalmopathy. That publication notes: Diagnoses used clinical symptoms, serum thyroxine and TRAb, thyroid ultrasound and orbital computed tomography. Researchers ran a first-round RT-PCR on the TCR CDR3 using the HTBI primer set. Clonotypes that were expanded in thyroid above 0.001 mostly appeared in blood too.

Sequences were derived from peripheral blood mononuclear cells (PBMCs), sampled at new diagnosis, from a patient treated with antithyroid drugs. The TCR originated in a woman in her thirties or forties with Graves disease. The chain carries TRBV6-7 and TRBJ2-7, with TRBD1 as a possible D gene (6 bases). TRBV6-7 carries the ORF label, with uncertain function. CDR3 residues: CASRPGQVVEQYF. The CDR3 coding sequence is TGTGCCAGCAGGCCGGGACAAGTCGTCGAGCAGTACTTC.